The 7 T cell receptor beta chains below were found in one sample sequenced in a study of shared clonotypes between healthy human individuals. Naive CD8 isolation took CD45RO-negative cells positively selected for CCR7 and excluded terminally differentiated effector memory CD45RA+ cells. Measured with immunoSEQ multiplex PCR; TCRdb has only the in-frame clones, and not every one. The sample contains about 2.1 million clones, about 93% of which appear only once. Source material: naive CD8+ T cells from PBMCs. These receptors came from a man between 18 and 29 years old in good health. Some clones in this sample may be carry-over from other donors' samples.

V and J are TRBV5-1 and TRBJ1-4; TRBD1 matches 7 bases. The CDR3 is 18 residues long. Germline assignment: CDR1 SGHRS and CDR2 YFSETQ. The trim removed 0 bases at V and 6 bases at J, leaving 14 bases unmatched. CDR3 DNA sequence: TGCGCCAGCAGCTTGGGTAGAGGGGGCCCGGGATTCGATGAAAAACTGTTTTTT. It specifies CASSLGRGGPGFDEKLFF.

CDR3 bases: TGTGCCACCTTTGGGGGATGGACAGGGCCTTCTATCTACACTGAAGCTTTCTTT. Protein: CATFGGWTGPSIYTEAFF. The J gene is TRBJ1-1, the V gene TRBV15; 8 positions match TRBD1. Germline CDR1 is LNHNV and CDR2 is YYDKDF (reference sequence). J lost 3 bases, V lost 8 bases, and 20 bases had no gene match. The CDR3 consists of 18 residues.

This clone was seen once. The chain's CDR3 is CASSLYGGEQFF. Written as DNA, the CDR3 is TGTGCCAGCAGCTTATATGGGGGTGAGCAGTTCTTC. V and J are TRBV7-9 and TRBJ2-1; D assignment may be TRBD1 or TRBD2 (5 bases each). Trimming took off 2 bases at V and 9 bases at J, with 8 bases between the two ends. This CDR3 is built from 12 residues. Germline CDR1 reads SEHNR; CDR2 reads FQNEAQ (reference sequence).

This clone was seen once. J is TRBJ2-1 and V is TRBV14, with TRBD1 matching 10 bases. Trimming removed 8 bases from V and 8 bases from J; junction bases left unmatched: 6. The CDR3 totals 13 residues. Germline V gives CDR1 SGHDN, CDR2 FVKESK. CDR3 in amino acids: CASRDRGRDEQFF. The CDR3 DNA is TGTGCCAGCCGGGACAGGGGTAGGGATGAGCAGTTCTTC. Filled out from reference TRBV14 and TRBJ2-1, the complete variable domain reads EAGVTQFPSHSVIEKGQTVTLRCDPISGHDNLYWYRRVMGKEIKFLLHFVKESKQDESGMPNNRFLAERTGGTYSTLKVQPAELEDSGVYFCASRDRGRDEQFFGPGTRLTVL.

This clone was recorded a few times. Within the sample, other DNA sequences also encode this same CDR3. The chain employs TRBV2 and TRBJ1-1; no definite D call. This CDR3 spans 12 amino acids. Germline V CDR1 and CDR2: SNHLY, FYNNEI. V lost 0 bases and J 4 bases, leaving 3 bases between the germline ends. CDR3 bases: TGTGCCAGCAGTGAAGCAAGCACTGAAGCTTTCTTT. It translates to CASSEASTEAFF. Supplemented by reference TRBV2 and TRBJ1-1, the full variable domain reads EPEVTQTPSHQVTQMGQEVILRCVPISNHLYFYWYRQILGQKVEFLVSFYNNEISEKSEIFDDQFSVERPDGSNFTLKIRSTKLEDSAMYFCASSEASTEAFFGQGTRLTVV.

This chain links TRBV7-7 with TRBJ2-5; D possibly matches TRBD1 or TRBD2 (5 bases each). The CDR3 consists of 15 residues. V was cut by 4 bases and J by 3 bases, with 15 bases left in between. Germline CDR1 and CDR2: SSHAT and FNYEAQ (reference sequence). The CDR3 region is CASSSRWDGKETQYF. CDR3 nucleotides: TGTGCCAGCAGCTCGCGCTGGGACGGAAAAGAGACCCAGTACTTC.

The V and J genes are TRBV29-1 and TRBJ1-1; 10 bases map to TRBD1. The CDR3 totals 13 residues. Germline V gene lookup returns CDR1 SQVTM and CDR2 ANQGSEA. V lost 5 bases and J lost 10; bases outside the gene matches: 10. The CDR3 sequence is CSVIGQGDFGAFF. Written as DNA, the CDR3 is TGCAGCGTTATAGGACAGGGGGATTTTGGAGCTTTCTTT.